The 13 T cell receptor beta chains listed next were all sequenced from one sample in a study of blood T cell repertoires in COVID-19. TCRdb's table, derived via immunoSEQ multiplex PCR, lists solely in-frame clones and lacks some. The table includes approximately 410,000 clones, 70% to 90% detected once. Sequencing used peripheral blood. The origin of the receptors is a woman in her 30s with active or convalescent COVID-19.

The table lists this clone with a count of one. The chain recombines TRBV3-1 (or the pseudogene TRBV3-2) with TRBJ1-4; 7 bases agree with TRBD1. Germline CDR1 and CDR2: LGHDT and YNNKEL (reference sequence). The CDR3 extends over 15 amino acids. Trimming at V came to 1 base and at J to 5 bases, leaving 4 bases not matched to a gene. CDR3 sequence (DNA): TGTGCCAGCAGCCAAGCTGGACAGGAAAATGAAAAACTGTTTTTT. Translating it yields CASSQAGQENEKLFF.

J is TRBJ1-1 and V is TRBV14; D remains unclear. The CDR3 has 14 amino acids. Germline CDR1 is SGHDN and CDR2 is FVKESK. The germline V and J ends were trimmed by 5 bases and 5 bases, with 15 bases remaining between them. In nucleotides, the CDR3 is TGTGCCAGCAGCTCCCGACTACAGTGGACTGAAGCTTTCTTT. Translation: CASSSRLQWTEAFF.

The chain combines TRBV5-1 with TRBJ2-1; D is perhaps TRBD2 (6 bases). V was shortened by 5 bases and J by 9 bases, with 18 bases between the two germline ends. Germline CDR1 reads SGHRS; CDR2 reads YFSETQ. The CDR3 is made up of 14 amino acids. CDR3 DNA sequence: TGCGCCAGCAGTGGTGGCGGGGTTGCAGGTGAGCAGTTCTTC. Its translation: CASSGGGVAGEQFF.

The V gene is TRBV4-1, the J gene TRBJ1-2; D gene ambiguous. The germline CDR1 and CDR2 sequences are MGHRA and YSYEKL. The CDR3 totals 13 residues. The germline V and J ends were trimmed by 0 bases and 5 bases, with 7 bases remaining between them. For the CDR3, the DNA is TGCGCCAGCAGCCAAGATACCAGTTATGGCTACACCTTC. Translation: CASSQDTSYGYTF.

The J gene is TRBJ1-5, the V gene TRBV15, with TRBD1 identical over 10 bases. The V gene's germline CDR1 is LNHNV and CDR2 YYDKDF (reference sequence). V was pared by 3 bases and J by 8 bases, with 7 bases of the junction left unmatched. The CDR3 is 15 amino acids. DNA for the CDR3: TGTGCCACCAGCAGTTCCCGGGACAGGGGTGAGCCCCAGCATTTT. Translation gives CATSSSRDRGEPQHF. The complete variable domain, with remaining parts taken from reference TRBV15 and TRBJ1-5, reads DAMVIQNPRYQVTQFGKPVTLSCSQTLNHNVMYWYQQKSSQAPKLLFHYYDKDFNNEADTPDNFQSRRPNTSFCFLDIRSPGLGDTAMYLCATSSSRDRGEPQHFGDGTRLSIL.

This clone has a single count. CDR3 loop: CASSLNSGANTGELFF. CDR3 DNA: TGTGCCAGCAGCTTAAATAGCGGGGCGAACACCGGGGAGCTGTTTTTT. The chain carries TRBV11-2 and TRBJ2-2; TRBD2 matches at 8 bases. The V segment lost 2 bases and the J segment 0 bases; nucleotides outside the gene matches: 2. The germline V gene has CDR1 SGHAT and CDR2 FQNNGV. This CDR3 contains 16 residues.

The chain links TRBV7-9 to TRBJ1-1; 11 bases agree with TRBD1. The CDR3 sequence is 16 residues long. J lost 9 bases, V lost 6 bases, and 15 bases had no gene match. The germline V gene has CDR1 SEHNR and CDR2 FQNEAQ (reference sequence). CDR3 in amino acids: CASSLSSGTGGTKAFF. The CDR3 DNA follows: TGTGCCAGCAGTTTATCCTCCGGGACAGGGGGAACCAAAGCTTTCTTT.

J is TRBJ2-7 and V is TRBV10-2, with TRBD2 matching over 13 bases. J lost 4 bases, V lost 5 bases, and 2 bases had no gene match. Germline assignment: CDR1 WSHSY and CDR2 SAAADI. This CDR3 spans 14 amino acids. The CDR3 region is CASSMGLAGYEQYF. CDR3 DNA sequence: TGCGCCAGCAGTATGGGACTAGCGGGGTACGAGCAGTACTTC.

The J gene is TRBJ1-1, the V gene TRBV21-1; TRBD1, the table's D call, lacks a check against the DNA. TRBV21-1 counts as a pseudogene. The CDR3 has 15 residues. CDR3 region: CASSRYRVWSTEAFF. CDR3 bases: TGTGCCAGCAGCAGATACAGGGTTTGGAGCACTGAAGCTTTCTTT.

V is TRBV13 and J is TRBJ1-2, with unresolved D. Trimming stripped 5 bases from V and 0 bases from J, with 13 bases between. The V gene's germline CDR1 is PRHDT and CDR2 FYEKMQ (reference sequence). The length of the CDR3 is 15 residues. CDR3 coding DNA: TGTGCCAGCAGCCCCCTACAGAAGACTAACTATGGCTACACCTTC. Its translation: CASSPLQKTNYGYTF.

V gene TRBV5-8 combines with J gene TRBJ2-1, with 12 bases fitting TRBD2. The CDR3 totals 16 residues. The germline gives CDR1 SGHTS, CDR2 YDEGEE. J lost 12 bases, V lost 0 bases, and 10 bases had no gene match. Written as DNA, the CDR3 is TGTGCCAGCAGCTTGGTGGCTAGCGGGAGGGCGGAGGGGCAGTTCTTC. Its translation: CASSLVASGRAEGQFF.

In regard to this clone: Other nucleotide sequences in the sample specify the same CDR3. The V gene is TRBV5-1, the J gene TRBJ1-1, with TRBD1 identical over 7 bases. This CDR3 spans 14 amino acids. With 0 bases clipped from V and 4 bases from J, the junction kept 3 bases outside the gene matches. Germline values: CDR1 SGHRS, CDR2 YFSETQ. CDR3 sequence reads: CASSLGQGGTEAFF. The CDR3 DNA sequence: TGCGCCAGCAGCTTGGGGCAGGGGGGCACTGAAGCTTTCTTT. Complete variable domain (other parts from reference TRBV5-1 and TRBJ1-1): KAGVTQTPRYLIKTRGQQVTLSCSPISGHRSVSWYQQTPGQGLQFLFEYFSETQRNKGNFPGRFSGRQFSNSRSEMNVSTLELGDSALYLCASSLGQGGTEAFFGQGTRLTVV.

The CDR3 is CATWTANHEKLFF. CDR3 DNA sequence: TGTGCCACATGGACAGCGAATCATGAAAAACTGTTTTTT. This sequence joins TRBV19 and TRBJ1-4; TRBD1 might be the D (6 bases). Germline lookup yields CDR1 LNHDA and CDR2 SQIVND (reference sequence). V dropped 10 bases and J dropped 6 bases, with 15 bases sitting between them. CDR3 length equals 13 residues.